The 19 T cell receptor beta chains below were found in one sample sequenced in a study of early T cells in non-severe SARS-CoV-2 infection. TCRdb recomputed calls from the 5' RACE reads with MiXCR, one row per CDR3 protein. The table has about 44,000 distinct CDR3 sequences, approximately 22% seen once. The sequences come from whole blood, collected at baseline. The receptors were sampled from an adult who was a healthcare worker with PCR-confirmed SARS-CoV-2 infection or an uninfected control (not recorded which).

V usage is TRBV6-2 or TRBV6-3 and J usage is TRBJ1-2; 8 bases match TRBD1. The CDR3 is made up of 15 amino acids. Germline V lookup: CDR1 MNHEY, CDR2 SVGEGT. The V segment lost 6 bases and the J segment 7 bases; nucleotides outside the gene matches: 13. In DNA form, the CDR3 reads TGTGCCAGCAGCCTACTCGGACAGGGAGGGTCTGGCTACACCTTC. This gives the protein CASSLLGQGGSGYTF.

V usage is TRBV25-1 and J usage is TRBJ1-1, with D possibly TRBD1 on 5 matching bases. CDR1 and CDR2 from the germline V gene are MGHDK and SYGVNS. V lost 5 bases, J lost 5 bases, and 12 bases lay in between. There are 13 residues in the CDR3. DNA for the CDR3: TGTGCCAGCAGTAGGGCGGGGGGGACTGAAGCTTTCTTT. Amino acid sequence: CASSRAGGTEAFF.

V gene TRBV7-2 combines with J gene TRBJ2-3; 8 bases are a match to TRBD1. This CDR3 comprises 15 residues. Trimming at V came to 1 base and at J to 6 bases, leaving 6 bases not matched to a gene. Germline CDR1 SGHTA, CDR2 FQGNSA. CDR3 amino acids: CASSLGTGYGDTQYF. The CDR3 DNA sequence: TGTGCCAGCAGCTTAGGGACAGGGTACGGGGATACGCAGTATTTT.

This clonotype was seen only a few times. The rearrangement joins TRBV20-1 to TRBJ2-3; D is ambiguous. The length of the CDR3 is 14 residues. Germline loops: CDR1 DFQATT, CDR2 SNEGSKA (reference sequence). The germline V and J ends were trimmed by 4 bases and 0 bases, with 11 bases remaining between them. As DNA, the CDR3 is TGCAGTGCTAAAATCCCCACTAGCACAGATACGCAGTATTTT. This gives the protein CSAKIPTSTDTQYF.

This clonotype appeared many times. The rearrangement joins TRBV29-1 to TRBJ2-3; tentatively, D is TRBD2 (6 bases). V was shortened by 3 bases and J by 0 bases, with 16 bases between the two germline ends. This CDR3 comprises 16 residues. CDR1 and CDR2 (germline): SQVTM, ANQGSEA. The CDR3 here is CSVDGEAGTSTDTQYF. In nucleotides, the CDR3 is TGCAGCGTTGACGGGGAGGCGGGGACCAGCACAGATACGCAGTATTTT.

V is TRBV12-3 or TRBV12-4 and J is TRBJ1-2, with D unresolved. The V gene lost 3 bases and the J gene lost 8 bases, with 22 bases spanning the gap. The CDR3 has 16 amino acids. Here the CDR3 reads CASSFDGQPRRSGYTF. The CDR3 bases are TGTGCCAGCAGTTTTGATGGCCAACCCCGGAGAAGCGGCTACACCTTC.

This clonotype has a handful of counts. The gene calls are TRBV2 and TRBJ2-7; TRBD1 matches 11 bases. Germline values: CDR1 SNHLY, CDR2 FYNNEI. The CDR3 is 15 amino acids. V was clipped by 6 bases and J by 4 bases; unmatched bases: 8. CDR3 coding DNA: TGTGCCAGCAGAGCCCGGACAGGGGGCAGTTACGAGCAGTACTTC. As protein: CASRARTGGSYEQYF. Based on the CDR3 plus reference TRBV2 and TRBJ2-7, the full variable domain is EPEVTQTPSHQVTQMGQEVILRCVPISNHLYFYWYRQILGQKVEFLVSFYNNEISEKSEIFDDQFSVERPDGSNFTLKIRSTKLEDSAMYFCASRARTGGSYEQYFGPGTRLTVT.

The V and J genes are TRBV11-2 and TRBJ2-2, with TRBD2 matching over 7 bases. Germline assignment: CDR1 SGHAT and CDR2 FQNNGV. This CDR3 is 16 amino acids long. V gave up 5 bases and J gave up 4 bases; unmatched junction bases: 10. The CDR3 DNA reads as TGTGCCAGCAGCCACTGGGACTACGGCAGCACCGGGGAGCTGTTTTTT. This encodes CASSHWDYGSTGELFF.

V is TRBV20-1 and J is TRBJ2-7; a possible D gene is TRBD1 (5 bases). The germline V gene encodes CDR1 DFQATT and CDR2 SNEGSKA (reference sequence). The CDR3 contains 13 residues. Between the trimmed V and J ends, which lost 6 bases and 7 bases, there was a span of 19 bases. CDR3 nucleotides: TGCAGTGCAACCGACAGACCCATGGGGGAGCAGTACTTC. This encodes CSATDRPMGEQYF.

CDR3 sequence: CAWSKDRDYGYTF. As DNA, the CDR3 is TGTGCCTGGAGTAAGGACAGGGACTATGGCTACACCTTC. V is TRBV30 and J is TRBJ1-2; the match to TRBD1 covers 8 bases. The CDR3 contains 13 residues. Germline loops: CDR1 GTSNPN, CDR2 SVGIG (reference sequence). V lost 2 bases, J lost 3 bases, and 2 bases stayed unmatched.

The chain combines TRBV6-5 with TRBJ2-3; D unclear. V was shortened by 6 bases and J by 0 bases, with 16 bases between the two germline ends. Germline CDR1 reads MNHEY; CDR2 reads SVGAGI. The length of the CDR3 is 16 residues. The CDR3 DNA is TGTGCCAGCAGAGCGAGATCCGCTCTTAGCACAGATACGCAGTATTTT. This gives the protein CASRARSALSTDTQYF.

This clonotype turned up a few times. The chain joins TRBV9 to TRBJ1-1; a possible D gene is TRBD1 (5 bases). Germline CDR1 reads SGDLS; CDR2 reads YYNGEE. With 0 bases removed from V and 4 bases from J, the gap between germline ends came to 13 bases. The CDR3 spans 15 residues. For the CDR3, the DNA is TGTGCCAGCAGCGTAGAGGGGCAGGCTGGCACTGAAGCTTTCTTT. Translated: CASSVEGQAGTEAFF.

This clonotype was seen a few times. CDR3 region: CASSDGPNYGYTF. The CDR3 DNA follows: TGTGCCAGCAGCGACGGGCCGAACTATGGCTACACCTTC. The chain couples TRBV6-6 to TRBJ1-2; D is unresolved. The CDR3 contains 13 residues. V dropped 6 bases and J dropped 2 bases, with 10 bases sitting between them. Germline-derived CDR1 and CDR2 are MNHNY and SVGAGI (reference sequence).

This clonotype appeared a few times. In nucleotides, the CDR3 is TGTGCCAGCAGCGTAAAGGCATTGGGCACTGAAGCTTTCTTT. It specifies CASSVKALGTEAFF. The V and J genes are TRBV9 and TRBJ1-1; D uncertain. Germline CDR1 SGDLS, CDR2 YYNGEE. This CDR3 is 14 amino acids long. The V gene lost 1 base and the J gene lost 4 bases, with 11 bases spanning the gap.

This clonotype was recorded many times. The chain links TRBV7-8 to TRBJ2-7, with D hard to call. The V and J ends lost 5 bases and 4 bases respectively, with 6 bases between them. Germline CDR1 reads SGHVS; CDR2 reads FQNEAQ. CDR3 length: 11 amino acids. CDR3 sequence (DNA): TGTGCCAGCAGCCCCGGGTACGAGCAGTACTTC. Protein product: CASSPGYEQYF.

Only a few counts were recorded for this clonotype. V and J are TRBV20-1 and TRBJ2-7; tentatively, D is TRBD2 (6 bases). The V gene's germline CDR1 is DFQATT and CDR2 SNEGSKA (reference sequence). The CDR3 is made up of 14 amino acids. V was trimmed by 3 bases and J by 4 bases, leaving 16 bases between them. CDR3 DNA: TGCAGTGCTAGTCCCCCCGGGACTCAATACGAGCAGTACTTC. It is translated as CSASPPGTQYEQYF.

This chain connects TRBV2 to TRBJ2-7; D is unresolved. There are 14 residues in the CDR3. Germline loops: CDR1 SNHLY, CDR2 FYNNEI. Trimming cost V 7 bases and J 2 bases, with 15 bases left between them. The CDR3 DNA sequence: TGTGCCAGCATCCCCGCCGACGTAACCTACGAGCAGTACTTC. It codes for CASIPADVTYEQYF. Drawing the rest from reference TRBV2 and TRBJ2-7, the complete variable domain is EPEVTQTPSHQVTQMGQEVILRCVPISNHLYFYWYRQILGQKVEFLVSFYNNEISEKSEIFDDQFSVERPDGSNFTLKIRSTKLEDSAMYFCASIPADVTYEQYFGPGTRLTVT.

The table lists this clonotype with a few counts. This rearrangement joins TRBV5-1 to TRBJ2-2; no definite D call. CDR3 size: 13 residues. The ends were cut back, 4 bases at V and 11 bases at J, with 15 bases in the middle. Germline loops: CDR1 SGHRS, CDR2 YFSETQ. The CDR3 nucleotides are TGCGCCAGCAGCGTCGACACGGGCAGAGAGCTGTTTTTT. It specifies CASSVDTGRELFF. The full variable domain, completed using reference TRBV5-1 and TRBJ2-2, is KAGVTQTPRYLIKTRGQQVTLSCSPISGHRSVSWYQQTPGQGLQFLFEYFSETQRNKGNFPGRFSGRQFSNSRSEMNVSTLELGDSALYLCASSVDTGRELFFGEGSRLTVL.

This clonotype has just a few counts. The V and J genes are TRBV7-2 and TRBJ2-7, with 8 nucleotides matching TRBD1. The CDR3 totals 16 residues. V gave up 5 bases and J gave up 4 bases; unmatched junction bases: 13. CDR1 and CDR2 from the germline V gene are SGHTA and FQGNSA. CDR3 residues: CASSPPGTGYLYEQYF. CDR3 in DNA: TGTGCCAGCAGCCCCCCCGGGACAGGTTATCTATACGAGCAGTACTTC.